A single sample is the source of the 20 T cell receptor beta chains below, sequenced in a study of blood T cells in healthy people across ages. A second roughly 6 to 11 cycle PCR used barcoded and J-beta primers. Using its own MiXCR run on the 5' RACE reads, TCRdb lists one record per CDR3 protein. This sample has 1.5 million to 2 million distinct CDR3 sequences; less than 50% occur once, and the top ten carry roughly 2%. Sequenced input: blood. The receptors originated from a woman aged 40 to 50 in good health.

V gene TRBV4-2 combines with J gene TRBJ1-4; perhaps TRBD1 as D (6 bases). The germline V gene encodes CDR1 LGHNA and CDR2 YNFKEQ. With 0 bases removed from V and 2 bases from J, the gap between germline ends came to 16 bases. The CDR3 runs 18 residues. Written as DNA, the CDR3 is TGTGCCAGCAGCCAAGAACCTACAGGGTTTATGACTAATGAAAAACTGTTTTTT. Protein: CASSQEPTGFMTNEKLFF.

The V call is TRBV3-1, the J call TRBJ2-5; 8 bases line up with TRBD2. This CDR3 comprises 15 residues. Germline trimming cut 3 bases from V and 5 bases from J; bases unmatched to any gene: 8. The germline V gene encodes CDR1 LGHDT and CDR2 YNNKEL (reference sequence). The CDR3 sequence is CASSHLGLAGETQYF. Written as DNA, the CDR3 is TGTGCCAGCAGCCACCTAGGACTAGCCGGTGAGACCCAGTACTTC.

This clonotype was seen a handful of times. The chain links TRBV5-5 to TRBJ1-5; 8 nucleotides match TRBD1. The CDR3 totals 17 residues. The V and J ends lost 4 bases and 7 bases, in that order; junction bases with no gene match: 16. Germline assignment: CDR1 SGHKS and CDR2 YYEKEE (reference sequence). The CDR3 nucleotides read TGTGCCAGCAGCCTCCTCTCCGGGACAGGAATTGTACAGCCCCAGCATTTT. Its protein is CASSLLSGTGIVQPQHF. Based on the CDR3 plus reference TRBV5-5 and TRBJ1-5, the full variable domain is DAGVTQSPTHLIKTRGQQVTLRCSPISGHKSVSWYQQVLGQGPQFIFQYYEKEERGRGNFPDRFSARQFPNYSSELNVNALLLGDSALYLCASSLLSGTGIVQPQHFGDGTRLSIL.

This clonotype showed up just a few times. V gene TRBV7-8 combines with J gene TRBJ2-6, with a weak D call TRBD1 (5 bases). This CDR3 is built from 18 residues. Looked up from germline, CDR1 is SGHVS and CDR2 is FQNEAQ. Trimming cost V 5 bases and J 1 base, with 18 bases left between them. This CDR3 is CASSEVRMGLSGANVLTF. CDR3 nucleotides: TGTGCCAGCAGCGAAGTTCGTATGGGGCTATCTGGGGCCAACGTCCTGACTTTC.

V is TRBV10-3 and J is TRBJ2-7; a possible D gene is TRBD1 (6 bases). Germline V gene sequence: CDR1 ENHRY, CDR2 SYGVKD. Trimming stripped 0 bases from V and 4 bases from J, with 10 bases between. The CDR3 sequence is 14 residues long. The CDR3 region is CAISESDRRYEQYF. The CDR3 DNA reads as TGTGCCATCAGTGAGTCTGACAGGCGATACGAGCAGTACTTC.

This chain joins TRBV6-5 and TRBJ2-7, with 10 bases matching TRBD1. The better agreement between TRBJ2-5 and the DNA end casts doubt on the J call. The germline gives CDR1 MNHEY, CDR2 SVGAGI. The CDR3 loop spans 14 amino acids. In nucleotides, the CDR3 is TGTGCCAGCAGTGTCAGACAGGGGGCTGAGACCCAGTACTTC. Translating gives CASSVRQGAETQYF.

This clonotype came up many times. The V gene is TRBV6-5, the J gene TRBJ2-5, with 8 positions matching TRBD1. Losses at the gene ends were 7 bases for V and 3 bases for J; bases not matched to a gene: 4. The V gene's germline CDR1 is MNHEY and CDR2 SVGAGI. The length of the CDR3 is 13 residues. The CDR3 region has the DNA TGTGCCAGCACCCCGGACAGGGAAGAGACCCAGTACTTC. Protein sequence: CASTPDREETQYF.

The CDR3 here is CSARNQGAETQYF. In DNA form, the CDR3 reads TGCAGTGCCAGAAATCAGGGTGCGGAGACCCAGTACTTC. The J gene is TRBJ2-7, the V gene TRBV20-1; maybe TRBD1 (5 bases). TRBJ2-5 explains the end of the DNA better; the J call may be wrong. CDR3 length: 13 amino acids. Germline loops: CDR1 DFQATT, CDR2 SNEGSKA (reference sequence).

This chain uses TRBV7-2 with TRBJ2-1, with unresolved D. Deletions cut 3 bases from V and 4 bases from J, with 10 bases between. This CDR3 is built from 14 residues. Germline CDR1 SGHTA, CDR2 FQGNSA. The CDR3 is CASSFSAGYNEQFF. The CDR3 coding sequence is TGTGCCAGCAGCTTTAGTGCAGGATACAATGAGCAGTTCTTC.

V usage is TRBV7-9 and J usage is TRBJ1-4, with 10 bases identical to TRBD1. Germline assignment: CDR1 SEHNR and CDR2 FQNEAQ (reference sequence). V was clipped by 4 bases and J by 0 bases; unmatched bases: 5. The CDR3 loop spans 17 amino acids. The CDR3 DNA reads TGTGCCAGCAGCTCCCGGGACAGGGGATCAACTAATGAAAAACTGTTTTTT. Translated: CASSSRDRGSTNEKLFF.

CDR3 nucleotides: TGTGCCAGCAGTTACTTGGCAGGCACTGGCGAGCAGTACTTC. Translation: CASSYLAGTGEQYF. The rearrangement links TRBV6-5 to TRBJ2-7; no definite D call. Per the germline V gene, CDR1 is MNHEY and CDR2 is SVGAGI. V lost 1 base, J lost 6 bases, and 13 bases lay in between. The CDR3 is 14 amino acids.

J is TRBJ2-7 and V is TRBV28; 7 bases align to TRBD2. CDR3 size: 15 residues. CDR1 is MDHEN, CDR2 SYDVKM, per germline. The V gene end was trimmed by 7 bases and the J gene end by 0 bases; junction bases not matched to a gene: 9. The CDR3 here is CASTPPGEGSYEQYF. The CDR3 bases are TGTGCCAGCACTCCCCCCGGGGAGGGCTCCTACGAGCAGTACTTC.

The chain has TRBV12-3 or TRBV12-4 and TRBJ2-1, with 8 bases lining up with TRBD2. V shed 5 bases, J shed 5 bases, and the junction held 14 bases outside the gene matches. CDR3 length: 17 amino acids. The CDR3 nucleotides read TGTGCCAGCAGTCGACTCGGGGGGGGCCGTCTCGACAATGAGCAGTTCTTC. Protein sequence: CASSRLGGGRLDNEQFF.

The V gene is TRBV9, the J gene TRBJ2-1; D perhaps matches TRBD1 (5 bases). Germline V gene data show CDR1 as SGDLS and CDR2 as YYNGEE. The V and J ends lost 0 bases and 8 bases respectively, with 15 bases between them. CDR3 size: 15 residues. CDR3 in amino acids: CASSVALGRADEQFF. The CDR3, as DNA: TGTGCCAGCAGCGTAGCTCTAGGCAGGGCCGATGAGCAGTTCTTC.

The chain has TRBV9 and TRBJ1-4; TRBD1 is a possible D gene (5 bases). Trimming took off 0 bases at V and 7 bases at J, with 13 bases between the two ends. The V gene's germline CDR1 is SGDLS and CDR2 YYNGEE. CDR3 length equals 15 residues. The CDR3 sequence: CASSVGGKGREKLFF. CDR3 bases: TGTGCCAGCAGCGTAGGGGGGAAGGGGCGTGAAAAACTGTTTTTT.

The V and J genes are TRBV20-1 and TRBJ2-7; 8 nucleotides match TRBD2. CDR3 length: 13 residues. The trim removed 7 bases at V and 3 bases at J, leaving 8 bases unmatched. Per germline, CDR1 DFQATT and CDR2 SNEGSKA (reference sequence). The CDR3, as DNA: TGCAGTGGAAGGGGAACTAGCGGCTACGAGCAGTACTTC. As protein: CSGRGTSGYEQYF.

The table lists this clonotype with many counts. The CDR3 DNA reads as TGCAGTGCTAGAACAAAAGGCACCTCCGTACCGAGCGGGGGAGTTCACAATGAGCAGTTCTTC. This sequence encodes CSARTKGTSVPSGGVHNEQFF. The rearrangement links TRBV20-1 to TRBJ2-1, with 8 bases identical to TRBD2. This CDR3 comprises 21 residues. J was trimmed by 5 bases and V by 2 bases; bases with no gene match: 26. Germline V gives CDR1 DFQATT, CDR2 SNEGSKA (reference sequence).

This clonotype has only a few counts. V is TRBV10-3 and J is TRBJ2-7, with D perhaps TRBD1 (5 bases). The J call is doubtful: the DNA matches TRBJ2-5 better. CDR1 and CDR2 (germline): ENHRY, SYGVKD. CDR3 length equals 13 residues. The CDR3 sequence: CAISERQQETQYF. The CDR3 coding sequence is TGTGCCATCAGTGAGCGACAGCAAGAGACCCAGTACTTC.

The gene calls are TRBV12-3 or TRBV12-4 and TRBJ2-5, with a weak D call TRBD2 (5 bases). The CDR3 length is 14 residues. Trimming stripped 5 bases from V and 2 bases from J, with 12 bases between. As DNA, the CDR3 is TGTGCCAGCAGTGCCCCTCCGGGACAAGAGACCCAGTACTTC. The encoded protein is CASSAPPGQETQYF.

Worth noting for this clonotype: Relative to the germline gene, one junction end is altered; a read error may explain this. The chain has TRBV5-1 and TRBJ2-1; 10 bases are a match to TRBD1. The V gene's germline CDR1 is SGHRS and CDR2 YFSETQ. The CDR3 consists of 14 residues. The CDR3 nucleotides read TGCGCCAGCAGCTTTCGGGACAGGGGCAATGAGCGGTTCTTC. Amino acids: CASSFRDRGNERFF.